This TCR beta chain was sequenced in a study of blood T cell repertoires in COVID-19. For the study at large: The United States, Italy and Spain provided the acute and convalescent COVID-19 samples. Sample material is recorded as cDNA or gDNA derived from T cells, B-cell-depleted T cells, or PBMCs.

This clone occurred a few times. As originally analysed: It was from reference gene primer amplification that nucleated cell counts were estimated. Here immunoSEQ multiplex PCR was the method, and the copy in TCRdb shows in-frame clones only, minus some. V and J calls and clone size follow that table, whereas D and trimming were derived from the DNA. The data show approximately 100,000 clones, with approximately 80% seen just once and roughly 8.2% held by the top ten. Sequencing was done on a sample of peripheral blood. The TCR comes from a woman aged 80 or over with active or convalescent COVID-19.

The CDR3 DNA reads as TGTGCCAGCAGTTTAACCGGGATTCGTGGCGAGACCCAGTACTTC. It specifies CASSLTGIRGETQYF. The chain employs TRBV28 and TRBJ2-5; weak D call: TRBD2 (5 bases). The CDR3 covers 15 residues. The V gene's germline CDR1 is MDHEN and CDR2 SYDVKM. V lost 2 bases and J lost 5, with 15 bases in between.